The entry that follows covers one T cell receptor (beta chain) sequence. V shed 4 bases, J shed 4 bases, and the junction held 3 bases outside the gene matches. CDR3 length: 14 amino acids. Germline V lookup: CDR1 SGDLS, CDR2 YYNGEE. Here immunoSEQ multiplex PCR was the method, and the copy in TCRdb shows in-frame clones only, minus some. The table records a few hundred thousand clones, about 90% of them present only once. The record originates from a study of blood T cell repertoires in COVID-19. Source material: PBMCs or T cells enriched from blood (not recorded which). This chain connects TRBV9 to TRBJ2-5, with TRBD2 matching 11 bases. The sequence came from a woman aged 25 to 39 who had recovered from COVID-19. In nucleotides, the CDR3 is TGTGCCAGCAGCCTCGGACTAGCGGGAGAGACCCAGTACTTC. The encoded protein is CASSLGLAGETQYF. Using reference TRBV9 and TRBJ2-5 for the parts outside the CDR3, the full variable domain is DSGVTQTPKHLITATGQRVTLRCSPRSGDLSVYWYQQSLDQGLQFLIQYYNGEERAKGNILERFSAQQFPDLHSELNLSSLELGDSALYFCASSLGLAGETQYFGPGTRLLVL.